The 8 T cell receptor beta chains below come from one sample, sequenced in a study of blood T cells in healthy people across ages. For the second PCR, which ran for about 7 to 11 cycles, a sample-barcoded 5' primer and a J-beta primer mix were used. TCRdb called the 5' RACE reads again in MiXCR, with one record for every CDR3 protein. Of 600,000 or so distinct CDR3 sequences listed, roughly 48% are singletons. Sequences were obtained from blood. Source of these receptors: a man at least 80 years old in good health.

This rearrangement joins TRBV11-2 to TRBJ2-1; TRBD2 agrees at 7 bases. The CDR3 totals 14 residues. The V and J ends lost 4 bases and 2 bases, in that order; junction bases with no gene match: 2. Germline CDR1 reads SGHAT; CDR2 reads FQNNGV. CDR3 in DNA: TGTGCCAGCAGCTGGGGGAGGGCCTACAATGAGCAGTTCTTC. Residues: CASSWGRAYNEQFF.

The CDR3 DNA reads as TGTGCCAGCAGACCTCCGGGACTAGCGGGGCTGAACACCGGGGAGCTGTTTTTT. Its translation: CASRPPGLAGLNTGELFF. V is TRBV6-1 and J is TRBJ2-2; 13 nucleotides line up with TRBD2. The CDR3 contains 18 residues. Germline V lookup: CDR1 MNHNS, CDR2 SASEGT. Trimming took 6 bases from V and 1 from J; bases not matched to a gene: 8.

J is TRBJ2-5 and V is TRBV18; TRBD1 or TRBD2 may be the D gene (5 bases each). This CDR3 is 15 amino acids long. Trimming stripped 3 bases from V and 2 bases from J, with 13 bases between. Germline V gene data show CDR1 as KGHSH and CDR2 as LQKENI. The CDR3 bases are TGTGCCAGCTCACCCTACGGGACGGAACAAGAGACCCAGTACTTC. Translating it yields CASSPYGTEQETQYF.

In DNA form, the CDR3 reads TGTGCCAGCAGCTTGACTAGCGGGGGCCACATTGATACGCAGTATTTT. Translating it yields CASSLTSGGHIDTQYF. This chain joins TRBV7-2 and TRBJ2-3, with 12 positions matching TRBD2. Germline-derived CDR1 and CDR2 are SGHTA and FQGNSA. J lost 6 bases, V lost 3 bases, and 7 bases had no gene match. This CDR3 contains 16 residues.

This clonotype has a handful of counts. CDR3 sequence: CASSYGSGRDTQYF. CDR3 nucleotides: TGTGCCAGCAGTTATGGGTCGGGGAGAGATACGCAGTATTTT. This chain uses TRBV6-5 with TRBJ2-3, with a tentative D call TRBD2 (5 bases). V lost 3 bases, J lost 5 bases, and 12 bases lay in between. This CDR3 region has 14 residues. The germline gives CDR1 MNHEY, CDR2 SVGAGI.

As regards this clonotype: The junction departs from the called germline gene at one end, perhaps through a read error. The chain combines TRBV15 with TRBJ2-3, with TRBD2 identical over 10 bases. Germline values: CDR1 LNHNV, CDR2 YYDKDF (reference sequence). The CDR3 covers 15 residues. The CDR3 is CATSSRLAGTDMQYF. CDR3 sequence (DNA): TGTGCCACCAGCAGCCGACTAGCGGGCACAGATATGCAGTATTTT. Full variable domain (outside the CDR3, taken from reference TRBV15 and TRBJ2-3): DAMVIQNPRYQVTQFGKPVTLSCSQTLNHNVMYWYQQKSSQAPKLLFHYYDKDFNNEADTPDNFQSRRPNTSFCFLDIRSPGLGDTAMYLCATSSRLAGTDMQYFGPGTRLTVL.

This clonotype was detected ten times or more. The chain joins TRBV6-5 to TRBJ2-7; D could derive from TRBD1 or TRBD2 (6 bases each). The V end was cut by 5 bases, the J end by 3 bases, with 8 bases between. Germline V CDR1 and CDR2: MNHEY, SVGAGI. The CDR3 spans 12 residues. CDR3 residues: CASSEGGYEQYF. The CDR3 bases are TGTGCCAGCAGTGAGGGGGGCTACGAGCAGTACTTC.

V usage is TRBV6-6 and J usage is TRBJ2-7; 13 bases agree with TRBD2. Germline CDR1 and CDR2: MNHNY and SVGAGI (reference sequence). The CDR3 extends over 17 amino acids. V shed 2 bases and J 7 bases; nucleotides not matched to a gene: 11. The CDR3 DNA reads TGTGCCAGCAGTTACGGGACTAGCGGGACGGTGGTGGCTGAGCAGTACTTC. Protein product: CASSYGTSGTVVAEQYF.